There are a few counts of the clone carrying this T cell receptor beta chain. Its target is not known. The germline V and J ends were trimmed by 5 bases and 6 bases, with 23 bases remaining between them. Germline CDR1 is MNHEY and CDR2 is SMNVEV (reference sequence). This CDR3 has 16 residues. The sample comes from a study of early stage breast cancer tumors. At the level of the study: Most of the 16 invasive tumors were ER+, PR+ and HER2-. Approximately 10-fold was the mean read coverage per sample. Study-level results: Commonly generated sequences made up most enriched TCRB sequences shared between patients.

Some clones are missing from TCRdb's copy, which holds only in-frame ones; the method was immunoSEQ multiplex PCR. Here the sample spans 25,000 to 30,000 clones, 72% being singletons. The sample taken for sequencing was blood. The receptor was derived from a person aged 45 to 59 with breast cancer. The J gene is TRBJ2-7, the V gene TRBV27; possible D gene TRBD2, 6 bases. In DNA, the CDR3 is TGTGCCAGCAGTGCGGGGACGGGCCTAGGGGTAGGCGAGCAGTACTTC. Its protein is CASSAGTGLGVGEQYF.